This TCR beta chain was sequenced during a study of early T cells in non-severe SARS-CoV-2 infection. Study-wide background: Chains from this unsorted whole-blood bulk RNA could not be paired.

This CDR3 comprises 14 residues. Germline CDR1 MNHEY, CDR2 SVGAGI. V was clipped by 5 bases and J by 0 bases; unmatched bases: 4. There are a few counts of this clonotype. Antigen specificity is unknown. General study points: The VDJdb matching leaned toward anti-spike CD8 responses and overlooked private and CD4 specificities.

TCRdb analysed the 5' RACE reads with MiXCR anew, one entry per CDR3 protein. The sample shows about 55,000 distinct CDR3 sequences, about 15% of them seen only once. This receptor was identified in an adult who was a healthcare worker with PCR-confirmed SARS-CoV-2 infection or an uninfected control (not recorded which). The chain has TRBV6-5 and TRBJ2-7; TRBD2 matches 7 bases. Here the sequenced sample was whole blood, taken at baseline. For the CDR3, the DNA is TGTGCCAGCAGTAAGGGCGGGGGCTCCTACGAGCAGTACTTC. Translating it yields CASSKGGGSYEQYF.